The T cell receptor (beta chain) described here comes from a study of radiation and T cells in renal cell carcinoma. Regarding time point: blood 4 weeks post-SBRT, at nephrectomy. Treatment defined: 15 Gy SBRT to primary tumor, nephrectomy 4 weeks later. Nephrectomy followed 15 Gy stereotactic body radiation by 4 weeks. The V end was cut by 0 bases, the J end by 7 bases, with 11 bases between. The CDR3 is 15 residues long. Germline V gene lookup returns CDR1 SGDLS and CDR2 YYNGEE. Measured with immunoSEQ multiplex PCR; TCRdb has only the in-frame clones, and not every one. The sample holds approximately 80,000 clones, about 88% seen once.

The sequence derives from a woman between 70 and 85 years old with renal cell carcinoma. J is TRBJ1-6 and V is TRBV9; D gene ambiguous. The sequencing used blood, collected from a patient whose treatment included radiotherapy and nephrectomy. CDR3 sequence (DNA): TGTGCCAGCAGCGTAGGCGGGGAGGCGAATTCACCCCTCCACTTT. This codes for CASSVGGEANSPLHF.